Below, 28 T cell receptor beta chains from the same sample are listed, as sequenced in a study of graft-versus-host responses after intestinal transplantation. TCRdb keeps only in-frame clones here, not all; method: immunoSEQ multiplex PCR. The repertoire has 70,000 or so clones, approximately 84% of them found once; the top ten carry 0.39%. These receptors' targets are unknown. The source was unstimulated CD4+ T cells sorted from spleen or lymph node cells, collected before transplant. These receptors all come from a human donor who was the organ donor for an intestinal transplant.

This rearrangement joins TRBV28 to TRBJ2-1; D is possibly TRBD1 (6 bases). This CDR3 comprises 17 residues. Trimming took off 2 bases at V and 5 bases at J, with 19 bases between the two ends. Germline CDR1 is MDHEN and CDR2 is SYDVKM. The CDR3 region is CASSLRGRGSTNNEQFF. The CDR3 DNA follows: TGTGCCAGCAGTTTAAGGGGTAGGGGGTCTACTAACAATGAGCAGTTCTTC.

The chain has TRBV29-1 and TRBJ1-2, with TRBD1 matching 9 bases. The CDR3 runs to 14 residues. The V gene's germline CDR1 is SQVTM and CDR2 ANQGSEA. The V segment lost 7 bases and the J segment 3 bases; nucleotides outside the gene matches: 9. CDR3 bases: TGCAGCGGCAAGGGGGGACAGGGTGACTATGGCTACACCTTC. Translating gives CSGKGGQGDYGYTF.

This chain connects TRBV9 to TRBJ1-2, with D perhaps TRBD1 (5 bases). V was shortened by 0 bases and J by 2 bases, with 11 bases between the two germline ends. This CDR3 comprises 15 residues. Per the germline V gene, CDR1 is SGDLS and CDR2 is YYNGEE. The CDR3 sequence: CASSVGGGRNYGYTF. The CDR3, as DNA: TGTGCCAGCAGCGTAGGGGGGGGAAGAAACTATGGCTACACCTTC.

The V and J genes are TRBV18 and TRBJ2-2, with no clear D. This CDR3 is 16 amino acids long. CDR1 and CDR2 (germline): KGHSH, LQKENI. Trimming took 0 bases from V and 4 from J, leaving 12 bases between them. In nucleotides, the CDR3 is TGTGCCAGCTCACCACCGGGCAGCTCAGGCACCGGGGAGCTGTTTTTT. Translating it yields CASSPPGSSGTGELFF.

This clone has just a few counts. The CDR3 loop reads CASSPGGVGGGEDTQYF. CDR3 nucleotides: TGTGCCAGCAGCCCGGGGGGTGTGGGGGGCGGGGAAGATACGCAGTATTTT. This chain connects TRBV4-2 to TRBJ2-3; possibly TRBD2 for D (7 bases). The germline gives CDR1 LGHNA, CDR2 YNFKEQ. The CDR3 has 17 amino acids. The ends were cut back, 4 bases at V and 5 bases at J, with 22 bases in the middle.

This chain links TRBV5-1 with TRBJ1-2; 7 nucleotides line up with TRBD1. V lost 3 bases to trimming and J lost 6 bases; unmatched junction nucleotides: 14. The CDR3 consists of 16 residues. Germline CDR1 and CDR2: SGHRS and YFSETQ. The CDR3 loop is CASSYGLTGRPDGYTF. The CDR3 DNA reads as TGCGCCAGCAGCTACGGCTTGACAGGGAGGCCCGATGGCTACACCTTC.

V usage is TRBV19 and J usage is TRBJ2-5; D tentatively reads TRBD1 or TRBD2 (6 bases each). V gave up 5 bases and J gave up 4 bases, with 14 bases separating them. The germline V gene has CDR1 LNHDA and CDR2 SQIVND (reference sequence). CDR3 length equals 14 residues. The CDR3 loop is CASSLGGPGETQYF. The CDR3, as DNA: TGTGCCAGTAGTTTAGGGGGGCCGGGAGAGACCCAGTACTTC.

The CDR3 here is CASSSGGGNQPQHF. The CDR3 nucleotides read TGTGCCAGCAGCTCGGGGGGCGGCAATCAGCCCCAGCATTTT. The chain uses TRBV7-2 and TRBJ1-5, with D perhaps matching TRBD1 (6 bases). Germline V gene sequence: CDR1 SGHTA, CDR2 FQGNSA. CDR3 size: 14 residues. V was trimmed by 4 bases and J by 2 bases, leaving 9 bases between them.

The chain's CDR3 is CASSLLAGNNEQFF. DNA for the CDR3: TGCGCCAGCAGCCTGTTAGCGGGGAATAATGAGCAGTTCTTC. This sequence joins TRBV5-1 and TRBJ2-1, with TRBD2 identical over 8 bases. V dropped 4 bases and J dropped 7; count of bases not matched to a gene: 7. This CDR3 is 14 amino acids long. CDR1 and CDR2 from the germline V gene are SGHRS and YFSETQ.

The rearrangement links TRBV30 to TRBJ2-7; D is unclear. Germline lookup yields CDR1 GTSNPN and CDR2 SVGIG (reference sequence). The CDR3 totals 12 residues. Trimming cost V 1 base and J 0 bases, with 4 bases left between them. CDR3 bases: TGTGCCTGGAGTGGACACTCCTACGAGCAGTACGTC. Residues: CAWSGHSYEQYV.

The chain links TRBV6-5 to TRBJ1-1; possibly TRBD1 for D (5 bases). Germline CDR1 is MNHEY and CDR2 is SVGAGI. Trimming shortened V by 7 bases and J by 0 bases, and 15 bases separated the two germline ends. The CDR3 runs 15 residues. In nucleotides, the CDR3 is TGTGCCAGCATAGGAACGGGACTTATGAACACTGAAGCTTTCTTT. Protein: CASIGTGLMNTEAFF.

The rearrangement links TRBV7-2 to TRBJ1-6; 7 positions match TRBD1. Germline loops: CDR1 SGHTA, CDR2 FQGNSA. Germline trimming cut 1 base from V and 7 bases from J; bases unmatched to any gene: 10. CDR3 length: 17 amino acids. CDR3 in DNA: TGTGCCAGCAGCTTAGTGTTGCCCGGGACAGTGAATTCACCCCTCCACTTT. This translates into CASSLVLPGTVNSPLHF.

This chain joins TRBV5-1 and TRBJ2-3; 9 bases are a match to TRBD2. The CDR3 length is 15 residues. Trimming at V came to 3 bases and at J to 1 base, leaving 3 bases not matched to a gene. CDR1 and CDR2 from the germline V gene are SGHRS and YFSETQ. In DNA form, the CDR3 reads TGCGCCAGCAGCTCCCAGCGGGGGGGCACAGATACGCAGTATTTT. Amino acids: CASSSQRGGTDTQYF.

V and J are TRBV6-1 and TRBJ1-6; 7 bases map to TRBD1. Per the germline V gene, CDR1 is MNHNS and CDR2 is SASEGT. The CDR3 covers 15 residues. V was pared by 5 bases and J by 5 bases, with 6 bases of the junction left unmatched. CDR3 nucleotides: TGTGCCAGCAGTACAGGACAGGTTCATAATTCACCCCTCCACTTT. Its translation is CASSTGQVHNSPLHF.

The chain joins TRBV18 to TRBJ2-1, with 7 nucleotides matching TRBD2. CDR1 KGHSH and CDR2 LQKENI come from the germline V gene. J gave up 4 bases and V 4 bases, and 13 bases lay outside the gene matches. This CDR3 comprises 17 residues. CDR3: CASSRVPGLPAYNEQFF. The CDR3 coding sequence is TGTGCCAGCTCACGCGTCCCGGGACTACCTGCTTACAATGAGCAGTTCTTC.

The rearrangement joins TRBV5-1 to TRBJ2-2, with a possible D match to TRBD1 (6 bases). The CDR3 loop spans 15 amino acids. The ends were cut back, 4 bases at V and 4 bases at J, with 14 bases in the middle. Looked up from germline, CDR1 is SGHRS and CDR2 is YFSETQ. CDR3 protein: CASSPGLGGTGELFF. As DNA, the CDR3 is TGCGCCAGCAGCCCGGGGCTAGGGGGCACCGGGGAGCTGTTTTTT. Full variable domain (remainder filled in from reference TRBV5-1 and TRBJ2-2): KAGVTQTPRYLIKTRGQQVTLSCSPISGHRSVSWYQQTPGQGLQFLFEYFSETQRNKGNFPGRFSGRQFSNSRSEMNVSTLELGDSALYLCASSPGLGGTGELFFGEGSRLTVL.

The chain joins TRBV19 to TRBJ1-1, with 8 bases lining up with TRBD1. The trim removed 4 bases at V and 1 base at J, leaving 5 bases unmatched. The CDR3 runs to 15 residues. Germline CDR1 LNHDA, CDR2 SQIVND (reference sequence). CDR3 DNA: TGTGCCAGTAGTACCCGACAGGGGCCGAACACTGAAGCTTTCTTT. It is translated as CASSTRQGPNTEAFF. Using reference TRBV19 and TRBJ1-1 for the parts outside the CDR3, the full variable domain is DGGITQSPKYLFRKEGQNVTLSCEQNLNHDAMYWYRQDPGQGLRLIYYSQIVNDFQKGDIAEGYSVSREKKESFPLTVTSAQKNPTAFYLCASSTRQGPNTEAFFGQGTRLTVV.

J is TRBJ1-5 and V is TRBV28; D gene unclear. Germline CDR1 and CDR2: MDHEN and SYDVKM. The CDR3 length is 14 residues. V was clipped by 2 bases and J by 10 bases, with 15 bases between them. The CDR3 loop is CASSLGSGQSPQHF. The CDR3, as DNA: TGTGCCAGCAGTTTAGGGAGCGGCCAATCCCCCCAGCATTTT. Based on the CDR3 plus reference TRBV28 and TRBJ1-5, the full variable domain is DVKVTQSSRYLVKRTGEKVFLECVQDMDHENMFWYRQDPGLGLRLIYFSYDVKMKEKGDIPEGYSVSREKKERFSLILESASTNQTSMYLCASSLGSGQSPQHFGDGTRLSIL.

This sequence joins TRBV28 and TRBJ2-3; 8 nucleotides line up with TRBD2. Germline CDR1 is MDHEN and CDR2 is SYDVKM. V lost 7 bases, J lost 5 bases, and 11 bases stayed unmatched. The CDR3 is 15 residues long. The CDR3, as DNA: TGTGCCAGCACCGAGGCCCGGGGGGGAATAGATACGCAGTATTTT. The encoded protein is CASTEARGGIDTQYF. The whole variable domain, filled in from reference TRBV28 and TRBJ2-3, reads DVKVTQSSRYLVKRTGEKVFLECVQDMDHENMFWYRQDPGLGLRLIYFSYDVKMKEKGDIPEGYSVSREKKERFSLILESASTNQTSMYLCASTEARGGIDTQYFGPGTRLTVL.

This clone was found a few times. The rearrangement uses TRBV19 and TRBJ2-2; 7 positions agree with TRBD2. The V gene end was trimmed by 5 bases and the J gene end by 2 bases; junction bases not matched to a gene: 8. The CDR3 is 16 amino acids. Per the germline V gene, CDR1 is LNHDA and CDR2 is SQIVND (reference sequence). CDR3 nucleotides: TGTGCCAGTAGTCGTCGCGGGGGACTAAACACCGGGGAGCTGTTTTTT. Encoded protein: CASSRRGGLNTGELFF.

This clone has a single count. The chain has TRBV4-3 and TRBJ2-1, with D hard to call. The V and J ends lost 0 bases and 10 bases respectively, with 10 bases between them. The CDR3 loop spans 13 amino acids. Germline assignment: CDR1 LGHNA and CDR2 YSLEER. In DNA form, the CDR3 reads TGCGCCAGCAGCCAAGAGAGACATCGGGAGCAGTTCTTC. Amino acids: CASSQERHREQFF.

The chain employs TRBV6-6 and TRBJ2-1; D is possibly TRBD2 (6 bases). The length of the CDR3 is 14 residues. Germline CDR1 is MNHNY and CDR2 is SVGAGI (reference sequence). V lost 2 bases to trimming and J lost 6 bases, with 11 bases between them. CDR3: CASSYPGGTNEQFF. CDR3 DNA sequence: TGTGCCAGCAGTTACCCTGGAGGGACCAATGAGCAGTTCTTC.

The chain combines TRBV2 with TRBJ2-3; the D call may be TRBD1 or TRBD2 (6 bases each). CDR3 size: 15 residues. The germline V and J ends were trimmed by 5 bases and 5 bases, with 17 bases remaining between them. Germline V gene data show CDR1 as SNHLY and CDR2 as FYNNEI. CDR3 amino acids: CASSKGGLAGDTQYF. The CDR3 region has the DNA TGTGCCAGCAGTAAAGGGGGGCTAGCCGGAGATACGCAGTATTTT.

This sequence joins TRBV11-3 and TRBJ2-1; 10 bases agree with TRBD1. Germline CDR1 and CDR2: SGHNT and YENEEA. The length of the CDR3 is 15 residues. V gave up 1 base and J gave up 3 bases; unmatched junction bases: 0. The DNA of the CDR3 is TGTGCCAGCAGCTTAGGGACAGGGGGCTACAATGAGCAGTTCTTC. Encoded protein: CASSLGTGGYNEQFF.

The chain joins TRBV5-1 to TRBJ1-6; D call uncertain. Germline CDR1 is SGHRS and CDR2 is YFSETQ. V was trimmed by 1 base and J by 0 bases, leaving 8 bases between them. This CDR3 contains 16 residues. The CDR3 spells CASSLNGISYNSPLHF. CDR3 DNA sequence: TGCGCCAGCAGCTTGAATGGCATCTCCTATAATTCACCCCTCCACTTT.

V is TRBV6-5 and J is TRBJ1-1, with 9 bases identical to TRBD1. The CDR3 consists of 15 residues. Germline-derived CDR1 and CDR2 are MNHEY and SVGAGI. Germline trimming cut 5 bases from V and 3 bases from J; bases unmatched to any gene: 7. The CDR3 DNA reads as TGTGCCAGCAGTCCCCCGACAGGGGGGTACACTGAAGCTTTCTTT. Translated, it gives CASSPPTGGYTEAFF.

The V and J genes are TRBV28 and TRBJ1-2; no firm D call. The V end was cut by 7 bases, the J end by 9 bases, with 21 bases between. The CDR3 has 14 amino acids. Germline CDR1 reads MDHEN; CDR2 reads SYDVKM. The CDR3, as DNA: TGTGCCAGCACCCTAGGAGCCCTCATGGCCCGCTACACCTTC. Residues: CASTLGALMARYTF.

This chain connects TRBV6-5 to TRBJ2-5; 10 bases map to TRBD2. The CDR3 sequence is 15 residues long. Per germline, CDR1 MNHEY and CDR2 SVGAGI. V lost 5 bases to trimming and J lost 0 bases; unmatched junction nucleotides: 3. The CDR3 loop is CASSSGGGYQETQYF. CDR3 nucleotides: TGTGCCAGCAGTAGCGGGGGGGGCTACCAAGAGACCCAGTACTTC.